The 3 T cell receptor beta chains presented below share a single source sample, sequenced in a study of shared clonotypes between healthy human individuals. The method was immunoSEQ multiplex PCR; TCRdb's version includes in-frame clones alone and lacks a portion of them. The table shows more than 2 million clones, with 85% to 95% occurring only once. Source material: naive CD4+ T cells sorted from blood. As to subset: CD45RA+ positively selected. These receptor sequences come from a man younger than 30 in good health.

V gene TRBV18 combines with J gene TRBJ1-2, with 7 bases fitting TRBD1. V lost 2 bases and J lost 0; bases outside the gene matches: 3. Per the germline V gene, CDR1 is KGHSH and CDR2 is LQKENI. This CDR3 has 15 amino acids. For the CDR3, the DNA is TGTGCCAGCTCACCAGCAGGGGGGTCTAACTATGGCTACACCTTC. Its translation is CASSPAGGSNYGYTF. Variable domain in full (rest from reference TRBV18 and TRBJ1-2): NAGVMQNPRHLVRRRGQEARLRCSPMKGHSHVYWYRQLPEEGLKFMVYLQKENIIDESGMPKERFSAEFPKEGPSILRIQQVVRGDSAAYFCASSPAGGSNYGYTFGSGTRLTVV.

This clone was counted ten times or more. This sequence joins TRBV27 and TRBJ2-7; D not resolved. V was clipped by 4 bases and J by 4 bases, with 17 bases between them. The CDR3 is 15 residues long. The V gene's germline CDR1 is MNHEY and CDR2 SMNVEV (reference sequence). The CDR3 loop reads CASSWGSNLLYEQYF. DNA for the CDR3: TGTGCCAGCAGTTGGGGATCGAACCTCTTATACGAGCAGTACTTC.

The V and J genes are TRBV9 and TRBJ2-2, with 8 bases identical to TRBD2. Germline assignment: CDR1 SGDLS and CDR2 YYNGEE. V lost 2 bases, J lost 3 bases, and 3 bases stayed unmatched. CDR3 size: 15 residues. The CDR3 loop is CASSVGTRDTGELFF. CDR3 coding DNA: TGTGCCAGCAGCGTCGGGACTAGAGACACCGGGGAGCTGTTTTTT.